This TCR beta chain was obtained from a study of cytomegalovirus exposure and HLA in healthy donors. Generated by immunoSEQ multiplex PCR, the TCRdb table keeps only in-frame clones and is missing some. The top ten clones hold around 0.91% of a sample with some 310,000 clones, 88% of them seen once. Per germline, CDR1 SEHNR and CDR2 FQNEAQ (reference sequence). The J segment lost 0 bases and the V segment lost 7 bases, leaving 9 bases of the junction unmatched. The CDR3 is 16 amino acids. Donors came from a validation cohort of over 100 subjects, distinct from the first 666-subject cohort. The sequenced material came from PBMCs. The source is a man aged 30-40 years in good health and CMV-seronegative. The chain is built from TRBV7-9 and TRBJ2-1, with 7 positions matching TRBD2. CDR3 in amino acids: CASIPPTSSSYNEQFF. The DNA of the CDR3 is TGTGCCAGCATCCCACCGACTAGCAGCTCCTACAATGAGCAGTTCTTC.